This T cell receptor beta chain was documented in a study of HIV-infected patients and healthy controls. Approximately 500 ng RNA was reverse transcribed with alpha and beta constant-region primers. Alpha and beta chain libraries were made separately by chain-specific third strand synthesis with multiplexing indices. TCRdb independently ran MiXCR on the 5' RACE reads; one entry per CDR3 protein. The sample holds 18,000 or so distinct CDR3 sequences, 12% seen once. Whole blood was used without fractionation, so all unsorted peripheral T cells were included. Per germline, CDR1 MNHEY and CDR2 SVGEGT. V dropped 6 bases and J dropped 0 bases, with 8 bases sitting between them. This CDR3 has 13 amino acids. This clonotype was seen at least ten times.

Sequencing was performed on blood. The sequence came from an adult in good health. The chain employs TRBV6-2 or TRBV6-3 and TRBJ1-1, with D unclear. In DNA, the CDR3 is TGTGCCAGCAGATTGGAGATGAACACTGAAGCTTTCTTT. This translates into CASRLEMNTEAFF.